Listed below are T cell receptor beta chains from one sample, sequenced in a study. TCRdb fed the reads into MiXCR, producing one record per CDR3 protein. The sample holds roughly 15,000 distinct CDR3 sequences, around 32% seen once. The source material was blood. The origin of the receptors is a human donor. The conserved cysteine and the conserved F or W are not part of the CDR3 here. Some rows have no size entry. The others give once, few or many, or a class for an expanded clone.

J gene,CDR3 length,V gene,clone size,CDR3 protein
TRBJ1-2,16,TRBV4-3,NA,ASSQDLDRQLGNYGYT
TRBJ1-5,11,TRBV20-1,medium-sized,SAADRPGQPQH
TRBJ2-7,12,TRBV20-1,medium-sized,SPVNGDRPYEQY
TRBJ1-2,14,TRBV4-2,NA,ASSQDVGARTYGYT
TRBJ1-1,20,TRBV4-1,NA,ASSQGAVFVQSCNIVPTEAF
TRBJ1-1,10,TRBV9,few,ASSAEATEAF
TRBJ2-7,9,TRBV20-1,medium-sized,SASAGYEQY
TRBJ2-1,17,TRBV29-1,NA,SSSISGHHGGTQSSEQF
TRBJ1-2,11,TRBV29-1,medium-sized,SVAERQRLLYT
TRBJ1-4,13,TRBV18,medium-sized,ASSPNDREVEKLF
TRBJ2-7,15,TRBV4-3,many,ASSQDEGIAGEGEQY
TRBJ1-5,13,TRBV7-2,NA,ASSSTGNRGQPQH
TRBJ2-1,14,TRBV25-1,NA,ASSDWGTGSYNEQF
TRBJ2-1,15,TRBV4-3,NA,SSSQEGGTPETDEQF
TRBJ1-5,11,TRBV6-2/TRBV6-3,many,ASSPLIRQPQH
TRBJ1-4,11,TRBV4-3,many,ASSQDGEAKLF
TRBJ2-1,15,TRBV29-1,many,SVVPLLREEPYNEQF
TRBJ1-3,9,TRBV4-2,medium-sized,ASSQEDTIY